Listed here are 26 T cell receptor beta chains from one sample, sequenced in a study of blood T cell repertoires in COVID-19. Data came from immunoSEQ multiplex PCR; TCRdb stores just in-frame clones and leaves some out. The data show roughly 100,000 clones, about 90% seen once. The sequenced sample consisted of peripheral blood. Source of these receptors: a human donor with active COVID-19. The donor label of this sample is uncertain.

Written as DNA, the CDR3 is TGTGCCAGCAGCTCGAGCCCCGGGGGGCCCTACGAGCAGTACTTC. Translated: CASSSSPGGPYEQYF. The V and J genes are TRBV5-4 and TRBJ2-7, with D possibly matching TRBD2 (7 bases). V lost 3 bases, J lost 2 bases, and 15 bases lay in between. Looked up from germline, CDR1 is SGHNT and CDR2 is YYREEE (reference sequence). The CDR3 is 15 amino acids.

The rearrangement uses TRBV7-9 and TRBJ2-3; a weak D match, TRBD2 (5 bases). V dropped 5 bases and J dropped 2 bases, with 14 bases sitting between them. The CDR3 is 15 residues long. The V gene's germline CDR1 is SEHNR and CDR2 FQNEAQ (reference sequence). The CDR3: CASSPGWPATDTQYF. The CDR3 nucleotides read TGTGCCAGCAGCCCGGGGTGGCCGGCCACAGATACGCAGTATTTT.

The chain recombines TRBV2 with TRBJ1-6, with TRBD1 matching 7 bases. Looked up from germline, CDR1 is SNHLY and CDR2 is FYNNEI. The V gene end was trimmed by 1 base and the J gene end by 5 bases; junction bases not matched to a gene: 2. The CDR3 loop spans 15 amino acids. CDR3 nucleotide sequence: TGTGCCAGCAGTGAAGAAGGGGGCCATAATTCACCCCTCCACTTT. Amino acid sequence: CASSEEGGHNSPLHF.

CDR3 loop: CASSLGQDNTEAFF. The DNA for the CDR3 is TGTGCCAGCAGCTTGGGACAGGATAACACTGAAGCTTTCTTT. The gene calls are TRBV5-4 and TRBJ1-1, with TRBD1 as a possible D gene (6 bases). The length of the CDR3 is 14 residues. Trimming pared 0 bases from V and 2 bases from J, leaving 8 bases between. Germline V gene lookup returns CDR1 SGHNT and CDR2 YYREEE (reference sequence).

Here the CDR3 reads CASSNRHDPQYGYTF. DNA for the CDR3: TGTGCCAGCAGCAACCGACATGACCCTCAATATGGCTACACCTTC. V is TRBV21-1 and J is TRBJ1-2; the DNA was not used to check the table's D call, TRBD1. TRBV21-1 represents a pseudogene. The CDR3 totals 15 residues.

The rearrangement links TRBV5-8 to TRBJ2-3; D unclear. V was clipped by 1 base and J by 1 base, with 7 bases between them. Germline values: CDR1 SGHTS, CDR2 YDEGEE. This CDR3 is built from 14 residues. CDR3 sequence (DNA): TGTGCCAGCAGCTTGACGCAGGGCACAGATACGCAGTATTTT. Protein sequence: CASSLTQGTDTQYF.

The chain recombines TRBV7-8 with TRBJ2-7; D not certain. CDR3 length equals 13 residues. Germline V gene lookup returns CDR1 SGHVS and CDR2 FQNEAQ. V gave up 4 bases and J gave up 3 bases, with 10 bases separating them. CDR3 region: CASSYARGYEQYF. CDR3 DNA: TGTGCCAGCAGCTATGCGCGAGGCTACGAGCAGTACTTC.

J is TRBJ1-5 and V is TRBV28; D might be TRBD1 (5 bases). CDR3 length: 14 amino acids. CDR1 is MDHEN, CDR2 SYDVKM, per germline. Between the trimmed V and J ends, which lost 5 bases and 10 bases, there was a span of 18 bases. The CDR3 DNA follows: TGTGCCAGCAGTCCACATGACAGTTCCACCCCCCAGCATTTT. Protein product: CASSPHDSSTPQHF.

The V call is TRBV18, the J call TRBJ1-2, with a weak D call TRBD1 (5 bases). Germline values: CDR1 KGHSH, CDR2 LQKENI. The V end lost 3 bases, the J end lost 4 bases, and 18 bases lay between the germline ends. The CDR3 is made up of 16 amino acids. DNA for the CDR3: TGTGCCAGCTCACCCTCCGGGACGGGAGACCTCTATGGCTACACCTTC. Residues: CASSPSGTGDLYGYTF.

The V and J genes are TRBV14 and TRBJ2-7; 8 positions match TRBD1. From germline, CDR1 is SGHDN and CDR2 FVKESK. The J segment lost 6 bases and the V segment lost 1 base, leaving 8 bases of the junction unmatched. The length of the CDR3 is 15 residues. The CDR3 DNA reads TGTGCCAGCAGCCAAGCCGGACAGGGCTATGTCGAGCAGTACTTC. Its protein product is CASSQAGQGYVEQYF.

The chain carries TRBV24-1 and TRBJ2-3, with TRBD2 identical over 12 bases. V shed 7 bases and J 5 bases; nucleotides not matched to a gene: 3. The V gene's germline CDR1 is KGHDR and CDR2 SFDVKD. The CDR3 consists of 14 residues. This CDR3 is CATSSSGGVDTQYF. CDR3 coding DNA: TGTGCCACCAGCTCTAGCGGGGGGGTAGATACGCAGTATTTT.

In its sample, this clone was seen once. This CDR3 reads CASSSRLAVQETQYF. Here the CDR3 DNA reads TGTGCCAGCAGCTCCCGACTAGCGGTACAAGAGACCCAGTACTTC. V and J are TRBV7-2 and TRBJ2-5, with TRBD2 identical over 9 bases. V gave up 4 bases and J gave up 2 bases; unmatched junction bases: 5. Germline lookup yields CDR1 SGHTA and CDR2 FQGNSA. The CDR3 is 15 residues long.

This chain joins TRBV6-6 and TRBJ2-5; 9 bases agree with TRBD1. V was clipped by 5 bases and J by 5 bases; unmatched bases: 15. The CDR3 sequence is 17 residues long. Germline V CDR1 and CDR2: MNHNY, SVGAGI (reference sequence). DNA of the CDR3: TGTGCCAGCAGTCCAACGATGCGGACAGGGGTTGGGGAGACCCAGTACTTC. Translated, it gives CASSPTMRTGVGETQYF.

The V gene is TRBV10-3, the J gene TRBJ2-3; 15 bases agree with TRBD2. The CDR3 totals 17 residues. Germline V gene data show CDR1 as ENHRY and CDR2 as SYGVKD. V gave up 3 bases and J gave up 3 bases; unmatched junction bases: 4. In DNA form, the CDR3 reads TGTGCCATCAGTGATGGGACTAGCGGGGGGCCAACAGATACGCAGTATTTT. It translates to CAISDGTSGGPTDTQYF.

The chain recombines TRBV27 with TRBJ1-4; D possibly corresponds to TRBD1 (5 bases). The CDR3 loop spans 12 amino acids. Germline V lookup: CDR1 MNHEY, CDR2 SMNVEV (reference sequence). V was clipped by 7 bases and J by 8 bases, with 11 bases between them. CDR3: CASKGSREKLFF. CDR3 bases: TGTGCCAGCAAGGGGTCTCGCGAAAAACTGTTTTTT.

This clone showed up just once. This chain joins TRBV4-1 and TRBJ2-7; D might be TRBD1 (5 bases). CDR3 size: 14 residues. V lost 0 bases and J 5 bases, leaving 11 bases between the germline ends. The V gene's germline CDR1 is MGHRA and CDR2 YSYEKL. CDR3 loop: CASSQDRGLDEQYF. CDR3 sequence (DNA): TGCGCCAGCAGCCAAGATAGGGGTCTCGACGAGCAGTACTTC.

V usage is TRBV5-5 and J usage is TRBJ2-5; 7 bases match TRBD2. J lost 1 base, V lost 6 bases, and 12 bases had no gene match. The CDR3 sequence is 16 residues long. Germline V gene lookup returns CDR1 SGHKS and CDR2 YYEKEE (reference sequence). CDR3 residues: CASIQAGELSQETQYF. The CDR3 DNA sequence: TGTGCCAGCATCCAGGCGGGGGAATTATCCCAAGAGACCCAGTACTTC.

The rearrangement links TRBV18 to TRBJ1-5; unclear D gene. V was shortened by 3 bases and J by 5 bases, with 14 bases between the two germline ends. CDR3 length equals 15 residues. CDR1 is KGHSH, CDR2 LQKENI, per germline. The CDR3 loop is CASSPSFTGYQPQHF. The CDR3 DNA follows: TGTGCCAGCTCACCTTCATTTACGGGTTATCAGCCCCAGCATTTT.

This clone was counted a single time. The chain links TRBV27 to TRBJ1-1; 8 nucleotides agree with TRBD1. Looked up from germline, CDR1 is MNHEY and CDR2 is SMNVEV (reference sequence). V lost 5 bases, J lost 0 bases, and 17 bases stayed unmatched. The CDR3 is 19 amino acids. CDR3 in DNA: TGTGCCAGCAGTCCCTGGACAGGGAAGGAGGGGACCATGAACACTGAAGCTTTCTTT. It yields the protein CASSPWTGKEGTMNTEAFF.

The table lists this clone with a count of one. The CDR3 nucleotides are TGTGCCAGCTCACCATCCCGGCAGGCGGGCTCCTACGAGCAGTACTTC. It specifies CASSPSRQAGSYEQYF. The chain recombines TRBV18 with TRBJ2-7; weak D call: TRBD2 (5 bases). CDR3 length equals 16 residues. V dropped 2 bases and J dropped 0 bases, with 14 bases sitting between them. Germline assignment: CDR1 KGHSH and CDR2 LQKENI.

The rearrangement joins TRBV18 to TRBJ2-1; 10 bases agree with TRBD2. After removal of 0 bases from V and 3 bases from J, the junction contained 2 bases not matched to a gene. The CDR3 consists of 16 residues. Germline values: CDR1 KGHSH, CDR2 LQKENI. CDR3 nucleotide sequence: TGTGCCAGCTCACCACCGCTAGCGGGGGACTACAATGAGCAGTTCTTC. Translating it yields CASSPPLAGDYNEQFF.

The chain is built from TRBV6-5 and TRBJ1-5; a possible D gene is TRBD1 (5 bases). V gave up 6 bases and J gave up 0 bases, with 9 bases separating them. The CDR3 runs 14 residues. The germline CDR1 and CDR2 sequences are MNHEY and SVGAGI. CDR3 sequence (DNA): TGTGCCAGCAGGAAGACAGATAGCAATCAGCCCCAGCATTTT. Its translation: CASRKTDSNQPQHF.

CDR3 protein: CASSSPGQLRETQYF. The CDR3 DNA follows: TGTGCCAGCAGCAGCCCCGGACAGCTCCGAGAGACCCAGTACTTC. The genes are TRBV5-5 and TRBJ2-5, with a possible D match to TRBD1 (6 bases). The V end was cut by 4 bases, the J end by 4 bases, with 17 bases between. The germline gives CDR1 SGHKS, CDR2 YYEKEE (reference sequence). This CDR3 has 15 amino acids.

V is TRBV24-1 and J is TRBJ1-5; D gene unclear. V was pared by 7 bases and J by 2 bases, with 8 bases between. In germline, CDR1 is KGHDR, CDR2 SFDVKD. This CDR3 spans 13 amino acids. The CDR3 region has the DNA TGTGCCACCAGGAAGGGAGGCAATCAGCCCCAGCATTTT. Protein sequence: CATRKGGNQPQHF.

This clone was seen a handful of times. The chain couples TRBV19 to TRBJ2-7; a possible D gene is TRBD2 (5 bases). This CDR3 has 16 residues. CDR1 LNHDA and CDR2 SQIVND come from the germline V gene (reference sequence). V was clipped by 0 bases and J by 2 bases, with 14 bases between them. CDR3 sequence (DNA): TGTGCCAGTAGTATAGATCCTCTAGCAGGTACCTACGAGCAGTACTTC. Encoded protein: CASSIDPLAGTYEQYF.

In its sample, this clone was seen a few times. The rearrangement links TRBV7-9 to TRBJ2-1; the match to TRBD1 covers 7 bases. This CDR3 has 14 amino acids. Looked up from germline, CDR1 is SEHNR and CDR2 is FQNEAQ (reference sequence). Trimming at V came to 6 bases and at J to 10 bases, leaving 12 bases not matched to a gene. The CDR3 region has the DNA TGTGCCAGCAGTCGGCAGGGGGTGGCATACGAGCAGTTCTTC. It translates to CASSRQGVAYEQFF.